The TCR beta chain described here comes from a study of prognosis after radiotherapy for stage I lung cancer. About the study: Subsequent to radiotherapy, distant metastatic disease emerged in several patients (median roughly seven months), whereas some 15 exhibited no significant progression.

Details on this clonotype: Antigen unknown.

Broader study findings: Reportedly, metastasis status was linked to differences in TRBV and TRBJ usage frequencies.

V was shortened by 5 bases and J by 6 bases, with 14 bases between the two germline ends. This CDR3 comprises 14 residues. The V gene's germline CDR1 is MNHEY and CDR2 SVGEGT. TCR beta CDR3 amplification from genomic DNA was performed by two-round multiplex PCR. The first round of PCR was done with primers that matched each TRBV and TRBJ gene. From the multiplex PCR reads, TCRdb called clonotypes with MiXCR, one entry per CDR3 protein. The data show around 63,000 distinct CDR3 sequences, around 27% seen once. This clonotype was obtained from a donor of 50 years or more with non-small cell lung cancer. The genes are TRBV6-2 or TRBV6-3 and TRBJ1-5, with D possibly being TRBD1 (5 bases). Source: PBMCs, taken before or after stereotactic body radiation therapy (not recorded which). CDR3 amino acids: CASSVWGEGQPQHF. CDR3 nucleotide sequence: TGTGCCAGCAGTGTTTGGGGGGAGGGTCAGCCCCAGCATTTT.